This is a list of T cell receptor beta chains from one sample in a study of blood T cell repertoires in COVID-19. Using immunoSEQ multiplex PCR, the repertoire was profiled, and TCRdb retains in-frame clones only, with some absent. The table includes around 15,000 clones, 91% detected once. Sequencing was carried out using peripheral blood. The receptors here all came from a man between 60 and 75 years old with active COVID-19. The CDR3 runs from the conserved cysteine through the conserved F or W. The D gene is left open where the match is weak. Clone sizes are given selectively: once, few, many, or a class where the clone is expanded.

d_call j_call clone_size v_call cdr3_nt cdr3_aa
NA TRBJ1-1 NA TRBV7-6 TGTGCCAGCAGCCAACAGGGTTCGGAAGCTTTCTTT CASSQQGSEAFF
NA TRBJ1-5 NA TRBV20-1 TGCAGTGCTAGAGTAACGAAGGGGCAGCATTTT CSARVTKGQHF
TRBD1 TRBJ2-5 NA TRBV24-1 TGTGCCACCAGTGATTACGGACAGGGGGGTAAAGAGACCCAGTACTTC CATSDYGQGGKETQYF
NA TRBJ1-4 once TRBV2 TGTGCCAGCAGTGAAGCGACCGGGGAAAGTGAAAAACTGTTTTTT CASSEATGESEKLFF
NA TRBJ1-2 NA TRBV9 TGTGCCAGCAGCGTAAACAGGGATTACTACACCTTC CASSVNRDYYTF
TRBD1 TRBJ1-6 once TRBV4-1 TGCGCCAGCAGCCAGGCAAGCGGACAGGGTACCCCCCCCCTCCACTTT CASSQASGQGTPPLHF
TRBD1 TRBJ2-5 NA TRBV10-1 TGCGCCAGCAGTGACCAAGGACAGGGTGGAGAGACCCAGTACTTC CASSDQGQGGETQYF
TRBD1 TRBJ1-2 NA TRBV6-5 TGTGCCAGCACCCCGACAGGGGGCTTTCGAGGCTACACCTTC CASTPTGGFRGYTF
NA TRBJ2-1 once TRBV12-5 TGTGCTAGTGGTTTGAGACTTGATGAGCAGTTCTTC CASGLRLDEQFF
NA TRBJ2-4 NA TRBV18 TGTGCCAGCTCACCAGGTGCAGGAGGTCCCGAAGAGTACTTC CASSPGAGGPEEYF
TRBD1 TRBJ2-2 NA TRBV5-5 TGTGCCAGCAGCTTCGACAGGGTTTGGGGCACCGGGGAGCTGTTTTTT CASSFDRVWGTGELFF
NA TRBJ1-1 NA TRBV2 TGTGCCAGAGGTCAGGGTCCTTACTCTGAAGCTTTCTTT CARGQGPYSEAFF
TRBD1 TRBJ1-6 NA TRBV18 TGTGCCAGCTCAAAGTCTACAGGGGTAGGAAATTCACCCCTCCACTTT CASSKSTGVGNSPLHF
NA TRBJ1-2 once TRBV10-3 TGTGCCATCAACGACCCCTCAGGGAACTATGGCTACACCTTC CAINDPSGNYGYTF
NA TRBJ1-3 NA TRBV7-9 TGTGCCAGCAGCTTAGTATTTGGAAACACCATATATTTT CASSLVFGNTIYF
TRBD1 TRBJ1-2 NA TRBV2 TGTGCCAGCAGGGGGACAGGGAACTATGGCTACACCTTC CASRGTGNYGYTF
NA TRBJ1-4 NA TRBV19 TGTGCCAGTAGGGGAGAGATTAATGAAAAACTGTTTTTT CASRGEINEKLFF
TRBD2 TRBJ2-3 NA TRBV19 TGTGCCAGTAGTTCTCCGCGGGGACTAGGCGGCACAGATACGCAGTATTTT CASSSPRGLGGTDTQYF
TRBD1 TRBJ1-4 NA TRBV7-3 TGTGCCAGCAGCCCGGGACAGGGAGAAAAACTGTTTTTT CASSPGQGEKLFF
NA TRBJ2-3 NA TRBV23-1 TGCGCCAGCAGTCATAAACCTTCGAGGGCGTCAGGAGGCACAGATACGCAGTATTTT CASSHKPSRASGGTDTQYF
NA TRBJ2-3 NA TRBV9 TGTGCCAGCAGCGTCCACAGGGGAGGTAGCACAGATACGCAGTATTTT CASSVHRGGSTDTQYF
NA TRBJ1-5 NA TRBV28 TGTGCCAGCAGTCCGGAGACCTCCAGGCCCCAGCATTTT CASSPETSRPQHF
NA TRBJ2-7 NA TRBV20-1 TGCAGTGCTAGAGACACCTACGAGCAGTACTTC CSARDTYEQYF
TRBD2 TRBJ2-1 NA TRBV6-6 TGTGCCAGCAGTCTTTACGGGACTAGCGGGGGGGCATCCTACAATGAGCAGTTCTTC CASSLYGTSGGASYNEQFF
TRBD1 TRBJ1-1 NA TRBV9 TGTGCCAGCAGCGTTGGGACAGGGTGGGCGAACACTGAAGCTTTCTTT CASSVGTGWANTEAFF
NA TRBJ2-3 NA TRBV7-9 TGTGCCAGCAGCTTGTCGCCCGAGGATACGCAGTATTTT CASSLSPEDTQYF
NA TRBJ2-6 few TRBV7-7 TGTGCCAGCAGCCCGAGGGTCTCTGGGGCCAACGTCCTGACTTTC CASSPRVSGANVLTF
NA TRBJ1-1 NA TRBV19 TGTGCCAGTAGTCCTGCGGGATTGAACACTGAAGCTTTCTTT CASSPAGLNTEAFF
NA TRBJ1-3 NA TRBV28 TGTGCCAGCAGTTCCAGGACTGTCTCCATATATTTT CASSSRTVSIYF
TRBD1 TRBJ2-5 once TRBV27 TGTGCCAGCAGTGGACAGGCCGGACAAGAGACCCAGTACTTC CASSGQAGQETQYF
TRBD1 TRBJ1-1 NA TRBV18 TGTGCCAGCTCACCACCCCGACAGGGGCACACTGAAGCTTTCTTT CASSPPRQGHTEAFF
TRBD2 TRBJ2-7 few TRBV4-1 TGCGCCAGCAGCCATTATTTTAGCGGGTACGAGCAGTACTTC CASSHYFSGYEQYF
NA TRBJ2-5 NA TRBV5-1 TGCGCCAGCAGTCCATACAGGGATGAGGGTGAGACCCAGTACTTC CASSPYRDEGETQYF
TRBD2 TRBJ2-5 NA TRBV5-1 TGCGCCAGCAGCCCCGGGGGGGTGTTAGAGACCCAGTACTTC CASSPGGVLETQYF
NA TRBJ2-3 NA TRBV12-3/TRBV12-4 TGTGCCAGCACGGTAGCAGATACGCAGTATTTT CASTVADTQYF
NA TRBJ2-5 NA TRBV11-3 TGTGCCAGCAGCTTAACTTTGTTAGAGACCCAGTACTTC CASSLTLLETQYF
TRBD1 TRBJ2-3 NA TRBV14 TGTGCCAGCAGCCAGGAATCTCAGGGGGCCGTCGGAGATACGCAGTATTTT CASSQESQGAVGDTQYF
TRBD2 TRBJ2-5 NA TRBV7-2 TGTGCCAGCAGCTCGAAAGCGGGAACAAGGGAGACCCAGTACTTC CASSSKAGTRETQYF
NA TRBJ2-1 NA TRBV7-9 TGTGCCAGCAGCTTACCACGATTAAGAGGGGGTCACTACAATGAGCAGTTCTTC CASSLPRLRGGHYNEQFF
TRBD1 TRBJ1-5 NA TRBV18 TGTGCCAGCTCACAGGGACAGGATCAGCCCCAGCATTTT CASSQGQDQPQHF
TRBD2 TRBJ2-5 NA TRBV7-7 TGTGCCAGCAGCTTAGGGGTCGGGGGGGAAGAGACCCAGTACTTC CASSLGVGGEETQYF
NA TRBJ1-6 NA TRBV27 TGTGCCAGCAGTTTCGGAATTACCCGAGGGACCTATAATTCACCCCTCCACTTT CASSFGITRGTYNSPLHF
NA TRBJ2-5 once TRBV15 TGTGCCACCAGCCCCAACCCCTCCGCGGGGCCACCGGAGACCCAGTACTTC CATSPNPSAGPPETQYF
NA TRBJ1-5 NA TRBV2 TGTGCCAGCAGTAACCAGGGTTCGGGCAATCAGCCCCAGCATTTT CASSNQGSGNQPQHF
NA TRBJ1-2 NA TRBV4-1 TGCGCCAGCAGCCCAGGGCTCGGCTACACCTTC CASSPGLGYTF
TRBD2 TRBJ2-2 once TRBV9 TGTGCCAGCAGCGTAGCTAGCGGGGGGCGAACCGGGGAGCTGTTTTTT CASSVASGGRTGELFF
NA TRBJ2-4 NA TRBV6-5 TGTGCCAGCAGTTCCCCCCCTGCCAAAAACATTCAGTACTTC CASSSPPAKNIQYF
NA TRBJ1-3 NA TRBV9 TGTGCCAGCAGCCCCCACCGCGCGATCTCTGGAAACACCATATATTTT CASSPHRAISGNTIYF